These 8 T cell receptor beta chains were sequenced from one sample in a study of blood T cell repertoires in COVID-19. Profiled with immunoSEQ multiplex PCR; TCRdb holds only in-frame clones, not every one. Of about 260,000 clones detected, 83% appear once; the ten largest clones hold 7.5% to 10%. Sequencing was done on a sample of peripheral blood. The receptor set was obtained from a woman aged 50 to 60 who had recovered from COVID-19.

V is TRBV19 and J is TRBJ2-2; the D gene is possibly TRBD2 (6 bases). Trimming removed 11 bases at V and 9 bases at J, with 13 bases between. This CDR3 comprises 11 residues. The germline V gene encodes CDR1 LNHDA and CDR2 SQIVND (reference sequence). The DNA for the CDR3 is TGTGCCGGAGGGGACGGCCGGGAGCTGTTTTTT. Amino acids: CAGGDGRELFF.

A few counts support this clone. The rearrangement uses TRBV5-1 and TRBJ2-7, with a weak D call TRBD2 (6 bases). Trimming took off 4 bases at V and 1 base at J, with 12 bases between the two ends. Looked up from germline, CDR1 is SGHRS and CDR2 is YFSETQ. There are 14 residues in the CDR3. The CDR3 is CASSIGTDSYEQYF. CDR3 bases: TGCGCCAGCAGCATTGGGACTGATTCCTACGAGCAGTACTTC.

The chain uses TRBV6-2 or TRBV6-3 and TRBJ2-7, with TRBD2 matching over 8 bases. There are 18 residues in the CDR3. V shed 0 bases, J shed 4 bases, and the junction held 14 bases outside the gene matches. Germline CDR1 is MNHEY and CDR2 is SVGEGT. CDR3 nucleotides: TGTGCCAGCAGTTACTCTCCTAGCGGGCATCTCTCTCCGTACGAGCAGTACTTC. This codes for CASSYSPSGHLSPYEQYF.

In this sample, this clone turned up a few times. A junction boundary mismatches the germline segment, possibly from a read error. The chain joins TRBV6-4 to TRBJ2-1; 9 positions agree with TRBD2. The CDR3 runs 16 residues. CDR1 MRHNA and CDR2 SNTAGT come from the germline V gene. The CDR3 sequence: CASSDSAGGDYNEQFF. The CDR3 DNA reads TGTGCCAGCAGCGACTCAGCGGGGGGAGACTACAATGAGCAGTTCTTC.

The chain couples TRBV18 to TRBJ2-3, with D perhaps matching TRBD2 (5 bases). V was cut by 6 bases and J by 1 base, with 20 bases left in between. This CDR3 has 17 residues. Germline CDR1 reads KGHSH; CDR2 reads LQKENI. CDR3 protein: CASSKNRAERGTDTQYF. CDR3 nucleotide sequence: TGTGCCAGCTCCAAAAATAGGGCGGAGAGGGGCACAGATACGCAGTATTTT.

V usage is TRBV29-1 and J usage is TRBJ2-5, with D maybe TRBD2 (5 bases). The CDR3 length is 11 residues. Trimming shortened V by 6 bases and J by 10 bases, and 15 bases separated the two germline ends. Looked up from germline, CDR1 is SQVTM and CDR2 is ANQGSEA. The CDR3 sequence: CSVNSGSVQYF. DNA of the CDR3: TGCAGCGTAAACTCGGGATCGGTCCAGTACTTC.

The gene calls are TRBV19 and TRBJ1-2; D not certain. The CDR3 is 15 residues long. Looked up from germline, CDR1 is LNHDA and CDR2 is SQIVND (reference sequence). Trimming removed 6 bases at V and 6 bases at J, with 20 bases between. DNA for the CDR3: TGTGCCAGTAGCCCTTCTGGCGTGACTGTCCATGGCTACACCTTC. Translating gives CASSPSGVTVHGYTF.

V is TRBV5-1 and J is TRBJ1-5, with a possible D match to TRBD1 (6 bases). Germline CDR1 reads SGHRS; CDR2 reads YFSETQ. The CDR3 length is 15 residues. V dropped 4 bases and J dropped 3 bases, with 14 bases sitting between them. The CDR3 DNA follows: TGCGCCAGCAGCCCATCGGGACACCACAATCAGCCCCAGCATTTT. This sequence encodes CASSPSGHHNQPQHF. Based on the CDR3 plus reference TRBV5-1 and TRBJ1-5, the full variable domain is KAGVTQTPRYLIKTRGQQVTLSCSPISGHRSVSWYQQTPGQGLQFLFEYFSETQRNKGNFPGRFSGRQFSNSRSEMNVSTLELGDSALYLCASSPSGHHNQPQHFGDGTRLSIL.